The subject of this entry is one TCR beta chain. Its cognate antigen is unknown. This CDR3 region has 13 residues. V was shortened by 3 bases and J by 6 bases, with 12 bases between the two germline ends. CDR1 SQVTM and CDR2 ANQGSEA come from the germline V gene. The data stem from a study of post-analysis software for immune sequencing data. Study-level points and caveats: Higher frequency in patients than in controls was seen for five TRBV segments, with TRBV5-6, TRBV5-1 and TRBV20-1 among them. Analysis by F measure revealed that same-batch samples clustered strongly together. Multiple sclerosis patients had significantly lower normalized Chao1 diversity than controls.

TCR beta cDNA libraries had unique molecular identifiers. Input amounts of roughly 1 to 10 million T cells were used. These gave roughly 0.5 million cDNA molecules, so each molecule approximated one T cell. TCRdb reanalysed the PCR reads using MiXCR and keeps one entry per CDR3 protein. The sample includes around 700,000 distinct CDR3 sequences, roughly three fifths of them seen just once. This chain joins TRBV29-1 and TRBJ2-1; the D is unclear. The TCR comes from a girl under 10 years old with multiple sclerosis. Sequences were obtained from blood. DNA for the CDR3: TGCAGCGTTGACAGGCGTCTCCTCAATGAGCAGTTCTTC. Its protein product is CSVDRRLLNEQFF.